The rows below give T cell receptor beta chains drawn from one sample of a study of CXCR3 chemokines and chemotherapy response in bladder cancer. Each CDR3 protein is one row after TCRdb ran MiXCR on the PCR reads. The sample yields just over 3,000 distinct CDR3 sequences, about 16% seen once. The sample was collected from a patient whose treatment included neoadjuvant chemotherapy. The receptors stem from a human donor with bladder cancer that did not respond to neoadjuvant chemotherapy. Both conserved end residues are part of each CDR3. A D gene is named only where the DNA matches it firmly. A clone size is listed for some rows: how often the clone was seen (once, few, many), or a class if it is expanded.

D	V	size	J	length	CDR3	DNA
TRBD2	TRBV7-3	many	TRBJ2-2	15	CASSSTSGGSGELFF	TGTGCCAGCAGCTCTACTAGCGGGGGGTCCGGGGAGCTGTTTTTT
TRBD2	TRBV2	few	TRBJ2-5	12	CASSPTAGGQYF	TGTGCCAGCAGTCCGACCGCGGGAGGCCAGTACTTC
-	TRBV9	many	TRBJ2-5	16	CASSREGGALQETQYF	TGTGCCAGCAGCCGCGAGGGTGGAGCACTTCAAGAGACCCAGTACTTC
-	TRBV6-1	medium-sized	TRBJ1-4	12	CASRSRREKLFF	TGTGCCAGCAGATCAAGGAGGGAAAAACTGTTTTTT
-	TRBV24-1	medium-sized	TRBJ2-3	13	CATSDADRDTQYF	TGTGCCACCAGTGATGCCGATCGAGATACGCAGTATTTT
-	TRBV27	many	TRBJ2-3	14	CASSFARYTDTQYF	TGTGCCAGCAGCTTCGCCCGTTACACAGATACGCAGTATTTT
TRBD1	TRBV28	many	TRBJ1-2	14	CASLDGTANYGYTF	TGTGCCAGCCTCGACGGGACAGCAAACTATGGCTACACCTTC
TRBD1	TRBV19	medium-sized	TRBJ2-4	22	CASSILRKAGGIVTGAKNIQYF	TGTGCCAGTAGTATCCTTCGGAAGGCAGGGGGCATAGTGACCGGAGCCAAAAACATTCAGTACTTC
TRBD1	TRBV6-1	medium-sized	TRBJ2-1	13	CASSTRDRAEQFF	TGTGCCAGCAGCACAAGGGACAGGGCGGAGCAGTTCTTC
-	TRBV15	medium-sized	TRBJ1-6	17	CATSPPGVGKNNSPLHF	TGTGCCACTTCGCCGCCAGGGGTAGGGAAAAATAATTCACCCCTCCACTTT
-	TRBV7-9	medium-sized	TRBJ2-1	12	CASSIRKDEQFF	TGTGCCAGCAGCATCAGAAAGGATGAGCAGTTCTTC
-	TRBV29-1	many	TRBJ2-7	13	CSVRTAIEGEQYF	TGCAGCGTGCGGACTGCGATCGAGGGAGAGCAGTACTTC
-	TRBV10-3	-	TRBJ1-1	15	CATNPGRDMNTEAFF	TGTGCCACCAACCCGGGGAGGGACATGAACACTGAAGCTTTCTTT
-	TRBV6-5	large	TRBJ2-1	13	CASSYGEGNEQFF	TGTGCCAGCAGTTACGGGGAAGGCAATGAGCAGTTCTTC
-	TRBV6-5	medium-sized	TRBJ1-3	14	CASSLWSGGNTIYF	TGTGCCAGCAGTCTCTGGTCAGGGGGAAACACCATATATTTT
-	TRBV19	medium-sized	TRBJ1-5	13	CASSSLSNQPQHF	TGTGCCAGTAGTAGTTTGAGCAATCAGCCCCAGCATTTT
TRBD1	TRBV7-2	-	TRBJ2-7	16	CASSLVGTGGPYEQYF	TGTGCCAGCAGCTTAGTTGGGACAGGGGGCCCCTACGAGCAGTACTTC
-	TRBV6-2/TRBV6-3	medium-sized	TRBJ1-1	12	CASNLLNTEAFF	TGTGCCAGCAACTTGTTGAACACTGAAGCTTTCTTT
TRBD1	TRBV7-2	medium-sized	TRBJ1-5	17	CASSLGTGGSGNQPQHF	TGTGCCAGCAGCTTAGGGACAGGGGGATCGGGCAATCAGCCCCAGCATTTT
TRBD2	TRBV7-2	medium-sized	TRBJ2-1	17	CASSSWGASGGANEQFF	TGTGCCAGCAGCTCGTGGGGTGCTAGCGGGGGGGCGAATGAGCAGTTCTTC
-	TRBV20-1	-	TRBJ1-1	14	CSARTLNRVTEAFF	TGCAGTGCTAGGACACTGAACAGAGTAACTGAAGCTTTCTTT
-	TRBV6-5	medium-sized	TRBJ2-5	17	CASSPHPSDRSYQTQYF	TGTGCCAGCAGTCCCCACCCCTCCGACAGGAGTTACCAGACCCAGTACTTC
-	TRBV25-1	many	TRBJ1-1	13	CASSDGLSTGAFF	TGTGCCAGCAGTGATGGACTTTCGACGGGAGCTTTCTTT
TRBD2	TRBV20-1	many	TRBJ2-5	13	CSATGTRKETQYF	TGCAGTGCGACCGGGACTAGAAAAGAGACCCAGTACTTC
TRBD1	TRBV20-1	many	TRBJ2-7	14	CSARPGTGSYEQYF	TGCAGTGCGCGTCCCGGGACAGGAAGCTACGAGCAGTACTTC
-	TRBV7-2	large	TRBJ2-1	15	CASSLQGGDYNEQFF	TGTGCCAGCAGCTTACAGGGGGGGGACTACAATGAGCAGTTCTTC
-	TRBV19	once	TRBJ1-2	15	CASMPGGGHNYGYTF	TGTGCCAGTATGCCGGGTGGAGGGCATAACTATGGCTACACCTTC
-	TRBV20-1	many	TRBJ2-5	14	CSARGEEQLETQYF	TGCAGTGCTAGAGGGGAGGAGCAGCTGGAGACCCAGTACTTC
-	TRBV6-5	medium-sized	TRBJ2-7	14	CASSLQGSQNEQYF	TGTGCCAGCAGCCTACAGGGTAGTCAGAACGAGCAGTACTTC
-	TRBV7-2	medium-sized	TRBJ2-7	11	CASSLVGEQYF	TGTGCCAGCAGCTTAGTAGGCGAGCAGTACTTC
-	TRBV19	large	TRBJ1-5	13	CASSRGGLVAQHF	TGTGCCAGTAGTAGGGGGGGGTTAGTGGCCCAGCATTTT
TRBD2	TRBV5-4	many	TRBJ2-5	14	CASSLRTSEETQYF	TGTGCCAGCAGCTTGAGGACTAGCGAGGAGACCCAGTACTTC
TRBD1	TRBV4-3	-	TRBJ1-2	15	CASSQDQAGGGGYTF	TGCGCCAGCAGCCAAGATCAGGCAGGGGGTGGTGGCTACACCTTC
-	TRBV6-5	many	TRBJ1-4	17	CASSYGQYPTTNEKLFF	TGTGCCAGCAGTTACGGACAGTACCCTACAACTAATGAAAAACTGTTTTTT
-	TRBV6-1	-	TRBJ1-5	15	CASSAWGASNQPQHF	TGTGCCAGCAGTGCATGGGGGGCGAGCAATCAGCCCCAGCATTTT
-	TRBV28	many	TRBJ1-1	12	CASSSLFSEAFF	TGTGCCAGCAGCTCCCTTTTCAGTGAAGCTTTCTTT
-	TRBV19	large	TRBJ1-2	14	CASSILAAPRGYTF	TGTGCCAGTAGTATACTAGCCGCCCCAAGAGGCTACACCTTC
-	TRBV6-1	medium-sized	TRBJ1-5	13	CAAEDGYNQPQHF	TGTGCCGCCGAGGACGGTTACAATCAGCCCCAGCATTTT
TRBD2	TRBV9	many	TRBJ2-1	13	CASSLTGGPWQFF	TGTGCCAGCAGTCTTACGGGGGGGCCTTGGCAGTTCTTC
-	TRBV7-9	many	TRBJ2-5	16	CASSHRALEAKETQYF	TGTGCCAGCAGCCACCGGGCCTTAGAGGCGAAAGAGACCCAGTACTTC
-	TRBV18	medium-sized	TRBJ2-3	13	CASSPGGPDTQYF	TGTGCCAGCTCACCCGGGGGGCCAGATACGCAGTATTTT